These 12 T cell receptor beta chains were sequenced from one sample in a study of regulatory T cells in long-lasting Graves disease. Time point of the sample: persistent/refractory GD, antithyroid drugs over 5 years with positive TRAb. After RNA was extracted from PBMCs, the TCR library was made from it. Libraries of TCR beta came from iRepertoire HTBI primers plus Arm-PCR of CDR3 regions. TCRdb passed the multiplex PCR reads through MiXCR, listing each CDR3 protein once. The table lists under 450,000 distinct CDR3 sequences, about a quarter of them singletons. Material: peripheral blood mononuclear cells (PBMCs), obtained when the disease was refractory, from a patient treated with antithyroid drugs. The receptors derive from a female donor with Graves disease.

The chain couples TRBV27 to TRBJ1-1; no clear D. CDR3 size: 16 residues. V gave up 4 bases and J gave up 4 bases, with 19 bases separating them. CDR1 is MNHEY, CDR2 SMNVEV, per germline (reference sequence). The DNA of the CDR3 is TGTGCCAGCAGTTCCGTCCTGAGAGGGATAAGCACTGAAGCTTTCTTT. This gives the protein CASSSVLRGISTEAFF.

The chain uses TRBV12-3 or TRBV12-4 and TRBJ1-1; D remains ambiguous. V lost 6 bases and J lost 12, with 26 bases in between. The CDR3 totals 15 residues. In nucleotides, the CDR3 is TGTGCCAGCAGCCCCACTGACGGAGGGAAGTATGAGACTTTCTTT. Its translation is CASSPTDGGKYETFF.

A few counts support this clonotype. J is TRBJ1-2 and V is TRBV30; the match to TRBD1 covers 7 bases. Germline V gives CDR1 GTSNPN, CDR2 SVGIG (reference sequence). With V trimmed by 4 bases and J by 8 bases, 13 bases remained unmatched. The CDR3 has 14 residues. The DNA for the CDR3 is TGTGCCTGGAACCCTGGGACAGTCTTACAAGGCTACACCTTC. It is translated as CAWNPGTVLQGYTF.

This clonotype was seen only a few times. The V gene is TRBV3-1, the J gene TRBJ1-2; perhaps TRBD1 as D (5 bases). CDR3 length: 13 residues. V dropped 0 bases and J dropped 8 bases, with 10 bases sitting between them. Germline lookup yields CDR1 LGHDT and CDR2 YNNKEL (reference sequence). The CDR3 spells CASSQEDTWGYTF. For the CDR3, the DNA is TGTGCCAGCAGCCAAGAGGACACATGGGGCTACACCTTC. The variable domain in full, completed from reference TRBV3-1 and TRBJ1-2, reads DTAVSQTPKYLVTQMGNDKSIKCEQNLGHDTMYWYKQDSKKFLKIMFSYNNKELIINETVPNRFSPKSPDKAHLNLHINSLELGDSAVYFCASSQEDTWGYTFGSGTRLTVV.

This clonotype has a handful of counts. The rearrangement joins TRBV4-1 to TRBJ2-7; D is undetermined. Per the germline V gene, CDR1 is MGHRA and CDR2 is YSYEKL. The ends were cut back, 1 base at V and 6 bases at J, with 13 bases in the middle. The length of the CDR3 is 14 residues. In DNA form, the CDR3 reads TGCGCCAGCAGCCAAGTCTCCAGGCCGGGCGAGCAGTACTTC. Its translation: CASSQVSRPGEQYF.

The chain joins TRBV20-1 to TRBJ2-3, with D unclear. The CDR3 sequence is 14 residues long. The V end was cut by 1 base, the J end by 1 base, with 9 bases between. Germline CDR1 DFQATT, CDR2 SNEGSKA (reference sequence). In nucleotides, the CDR3 is TGCAGTGCTAGAGGCCAAGGACGCACAGATACGCAGTATTTT. Its translation is CSARGQGRTDTQYF.

The J gene is TRBJ1-1, the V gene TRBV19; 7 nucleotides match TRBD1. After removal of 8 bases from V and 4 bases from J, the junction contained 10 bases not matched to a gene. This CDR3 region has 14 residues. Germline V gene lookup returns CDR1 LNHDA and CDR2 SQIVND (reference sequence). CDR3 DNA: TGTGCCAGTGGGAGGGGGCTGGGTAGCACTGAAGCTTTCTTT. Translated: CASGRGLGSTEAFF.

This clonotype came up many times. The chain has TRBV29-1 and TRBJ2-1; D call uncertain. Trimming removed 2 bases at V and 1 base at J, with 9 bases between. The germline V gene has CDR1 SQVTM and CDR2 ANQGSEA. This CDR3 has 14 amino acids. The CDR3 region has the DNA TGCAGCGTTGAATCTCAGCGTTCCTACAATGAGCAGTTCTTC. Protein product: CSVESQRSYNEQFF.

The gene calls are TRBV20-1 and TRBJ2-7; D assignment may be TRBD1 or TRBD2 (6 bases each). Germline CDR1 and CDR2: DFQATT and SNEGSKA (reference sequence). The CDR3 consists of 15 residues. V dropped 3 bases and J dropped 0 bases, with 15 bases sitting between them. The CDR3 spells CSARGGRASSYEQYF. In nucleotides, the CDR3 is TGCAGTGCTAGGGGGGGCAGGGCGTCCTCCTACGAGCAGTACTTC.

This rearrangement joins TRBV20-1 to TRBJ2-7; tentative D call: TRBD1 (6 bases). The CDR3 length is 15 residues. Germline CDR1 and CDR2: DFQATT and SNEGSKA (reference sequence). The V gene lost 0 bases and the J gene lost 0 bases, with 12 bases spanning the gap. The DNA for the CDR3 is TGCAGTGCTAGAGACGCACAGGGAGACTCCTACGAGCAGTACTTC. Translated, it gives CSARDAQGDSYEQYF.

The table lists this clonotype with many counts. The chain recombines TRBV12-3 or TRBV12-4 with TRBJ2-7; 13 bases match TRBD2. The CDR3 length is 17 residues. V gave up 5 bases and J gave up 7 bases; unmatched junction bases: 14. The chain's CDR3 is CASSPGKRTSGRWEQYF. In DNA, the CDR3 is TGTGCCAGCAGTCCGGGAAAGAGGACTAGCGGGAGATGGGAGCAGTACTTC.

The rearrangement joins TRBV12-3 or TRBV12-4 to TRBJ2-1, with TRBD1 matching over 7 bases. The CDR3 runs to 15 residues. V lost 2 bases, J lost 6 bases, and 7 bases stayed unmatched. CDR3 nucleotides: TGTGCCAGCAGTTTAAAGGGGGCGGAGGTCAATGAGCAGTTCTTC. This codes for CASSLKGAEVNEQFF.